The following is a T cell receptor beta chain sequence with its context. The antigen is not known. The sample originates from a study of shared clonotypes between healthy human individuals. Study-wide results and limits: Non-shared clonotypes displayed generation probabilities falling below those of clonotypes present in all four donors. Apart from blood, nothing was sampled; tissue repertoires likely differ.

The V end was cut by 6 bases, the J end by 6 bases, with 21 bases between. The V gene's germline CDR1 is SQVTM and CDR2 ANQGSEA. This CDR3 spans 14 amino acids. In the authors' methods: Filtering of immunoSEQ junctional sequences could not match full-length read filtering. TCRdb keeps only in-frame clones here, not all; method: immunoSEQ multiplex PCR. V and J calls and clone size are copied from that table; D and trimming were computed from the DNA. The profile shows some 500,000 clones, about 96% of them singletons. What was sequenced was naive CD4+ T cells sorted from blood. The subset denotes: CD45RA+ positively selected. This receptor was taken from a woman younger than 45 in good health. The chain links TRBV29-1 to TRBJ2-7; TRBD1 is a possible D gene (5 bases). CDR3 residues: CSVATPGIVGEQYF. Written as DNA, the CDR3 is TGCAGCGTCGCCACCCCAGGGATCGTCGGCGAGCAGTACTTC.